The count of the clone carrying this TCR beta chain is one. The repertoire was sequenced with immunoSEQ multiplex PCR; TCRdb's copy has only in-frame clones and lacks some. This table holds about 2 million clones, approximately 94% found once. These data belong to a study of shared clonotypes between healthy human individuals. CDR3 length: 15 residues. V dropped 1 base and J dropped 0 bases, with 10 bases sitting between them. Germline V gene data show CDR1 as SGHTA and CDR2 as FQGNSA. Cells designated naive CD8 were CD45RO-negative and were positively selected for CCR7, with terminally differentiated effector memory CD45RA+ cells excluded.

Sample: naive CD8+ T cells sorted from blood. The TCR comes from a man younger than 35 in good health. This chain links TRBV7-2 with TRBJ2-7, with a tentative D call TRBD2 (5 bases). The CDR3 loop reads CASSLGASLSYEQYF. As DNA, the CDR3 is TGTGCCAGCAGCTTAGGGGCTAGCCTCTCCTACGAGCAGTACTTC.